These 18 T cell receptor beta chains came from one sample sequenced in a study of T cell responses to AZD1222 COVID-19 vaccine. Generated by immunoSEQ multiplex PCR, the TCRdb table keeps only in-frame clones and is missing some. This sample has about 31,000 clones, with 88% found just once. The sequences come from peripheral blood, collected 28 days after the second AZD1222 dose. These receptors were obtained from an adult who received the AZD1222 COVID-19 vaccine.

The rearrangement joins TRBV18 to TRBJ2-5; D may match TRBD1 or TRBD2 (5 bases each). The CDR3 length is 15 residues. V was clipped by 2 bases and J by 2 bases, with 12 bases between them. Germline CDR1 is KGHSH and CDR2 is LQKENI. The CDR3: CASSPGGSLQETQYF. CDR3 in DNA: TGTGCCAGCTCACCAGGGGGTAGCCTACAAGAGACCCAGTACTTC.

This clone was observed once. The chain is built from TRBV7-2 and TRBJ2-3, with 10 bases matching TRBD1. Germline-derived CDR1 and CDR2 are SGHTA and FQGNSA. The ends lost 4 bases at V and 5 bases at J; junction bases unmatched: 9. This CDR3 contains 16 residues. The CDR3 nucleotides are TGTGCCAGCAGCTCCGCCGGGACAGGGGTGAAAGATACGCAGTATTTT. It specifies CASSSAGTGVKDTQYF.

The gene calls are TRBV15 and TRBJ1-4, with TRBD1 matching 9 bases. This CDR3 is built from 14 residues. V lost 3 bases to trimming and J lost 8 bases; unmatched junction nucleotides: 4. Looked up from germline, CDR1 is LNHNV and CDR2 is YYDKDF (reference sequence). CDR3 nucleotides: TGTGCCACCAGCAGGGACAGGGGAAGCGAAAAACTGTTTTTT. This codes for CATSRDRGSEKLFF.

This clone has only one observation. The V gene is TRBV25-1, the J gene TRBJ1-5, with 8 bases that match TRBD1. Looked up from germline, CDR1 is MGHDK and CDR2 is SYGVNS. The CDR3 loop spans 14 amino acids. V lost 5 bases, J lost 3 bases, and 3 bases stayed unmatched. The CDR3 DNA reads TGTGCCAGCAGTAGGACAGGGAACAATCAGCCCCAGCATTTT. This encodes CASSRTGNNQPQHF.

The rearrangement joins TRBV6-5 to TRBJ1-1; D perhaps matches TRBD1 (5 bases). The CDR3 has 15 amino acids. The V gene's germline CDR1 is MNHEY and CDR2 SVGAGI. V lost 0 bases and J 4 bases, leaving 12 bases between the germline ends. The CDR3 protein is CASSYSGALGTEAFF. The CDR3 DNA follows: TGTGCCAGCAGTTACTCTGGGGCCTTGGGCACTGAAGCTTTCTTT.

This rearrangement joins TRBV7-8 to TRBJ2-5, with a possible D match to TRBD2 (6 bases). Per the germline V gene, CDR1 is SGHVS and CDR2 is FQNEAQ. The CDR3 sequence is 14 residues long. The germline V and J ends were trimmed by 5 bases and 6 bases, with 16 bases remaining between them. CDR3 DNA: TGTGCCAGCAGCCCCGGGACTGCCCGGCAGACCCAGTACTTC. Translated: CASSPGTARQTQYF.

This chain connects TRBV7-2 to TRBJ2-5; 12 bases map to TRBD2. The CDR3 contains 15 residues. The germline CDR1 and CDR2 sequences are SGHTA and FQGNSA. V was clipped by 4 bases and J by 10 bases; unmatched bases: 10. CDR3 bases: TGTGCCAGCAGCTCGACGTGGGGGACTAGCGGGTACCAGTACTTC. Translating it yields CASSSTWGTSGYQYF.

CDR3 sequence: CASSSAGQGVYEQYF. The CDR3 nucleotides read TGTGCCAGCAGTTCCGCAGGACAGGGGGTTTACGAGCAGTACTTC. The chain recombines TRBV27 with TRBJ2-7; 10 positions match TRBD1. CDR1 and CDR2 (germline): MNHEY, SMNVEV (reference sequence). Trimming removed 4 bases from V and 4 bases from J; junction bases left unmatched: 7. The CDR3 totals 15 residues.

The CDR3 coding sequence is TGCGCCAGCAGCAACCCACAGGGGCCACGGGAGACCCAGTACTTC. Encoded protein: CASSNPQGPRETQYF. The chain carries TRBV5-1 and TRBJ2-5; TRBD1 matches 7 bases. V gave up 4 bases and J gave up 5 bases; unmatched junction bases: 11. From germline, CDR1 is SGHRS and CDR2 YFSETQ. The CDR3 covers 15 residues.

In this sample, this clone turned up once. V is TRBV12-2 and J is TRBJ2-3. TRBV12-2 is listed as a pseudogene. The CDR3 is 14 residues long. As DNA, the CDR3 is TGTGCAAGTCTCAAAGTTCACGTGAGGGGTACGCAGTATTTT. This encodes CASLKVHVRGTQYF.

This clone was seen more than once but under ten times. The chain carries TRBV7-9 and TRBJ2-7, with a tentative D call TRBD1 (6 bases). CDR1 and CDR2 from the germline V gene are SEHNR and FQNEAQ (reference sequence). V was shortened by 6 bases and J by 1 base, with 10 bases between the two germline ends. The CDR3 runs 13 residues. The CDR3 bases are TGTGCCAGCAGTGGACAGCCTTCCTACGAGCAGTACTTC. It codes for CASSGQPSYEQYF. The full variable domain, in which reference TRBV7-9 and TRBJ2-7 provide the parts outside the CDR3, is DTGVSQNPRHKITKRGQNVTFRCDPISEHNRLYWYRQTLGQGPEFLTYFQNEAQLEKSRLLSDRFSAERPKGSFSTLEIQRTEQGDSAMYLCASSGQPSYEQYFGPGTRLTVT.

In its sample, this clone was seen a few times. The chain recombines TRBV25-1 with TRBJ2-7; TRBD1 agrees at 9 bases. CDR1 and CDR2 (germline): MGHDK, SYGVNS. The V and J ends lost 4 bases and 5 bases, in that order; junction bases with no gene match: 9. The CDR3 runs 15 residues. CDR3 loop: CASSATGTGFHEQYF. CDR3 sequence (DNA): TGTGCCAGCAGTGCTACCGGGACAGGGTTCCACGAGCAGTACTTC.

The CDR3 here is CASTLGVQGEQFF. CDR3 DNA: TGTGCCAGCACCCTGGGCGTTCAGGGTGAGCAGTTCTTC. J is TRBJ2-1 and V is TRBV5-4, with D possibly being TRBD1 (5 bases). In germline, CDR1 is SGHNT, CDR2 YYREEE (reference sequence). This CDR3 is 13 amino acids long. Between the trimmed V and J ends, which lost 6 bases and 9 bases, there was a span of 16 bases.

J is TRBJ2-3 and V is TRBV6-4; the D is unclear. In germline, CDR1 is MRHNA, CDR2 SNTAGT. The CDR3 contains 13 residues. The V and J ends lost 3 bases and 2 bases respectively, with 6 bases between them. The CDR3, as DNA: TGTGCCAGCAGTGAGGTTTACACAGATACGCAGTATTTT. It specifies CASSEVYTDTQYF.

Regarding this clone: Other nucleotide sequences from this sample produce the same CDR3. The chain has TRBV5-6 and TRBJ2-2; tentative D call: TRBD1 (6 bases). From germline, CDR1 is SGHDT and CDR2 YYEEEE. CDR3 length: 15 residues. The V and J ends lost 0 bases and 3 bases respectively, with 9 bases between them. CDR3 sequence reads: CASSLVQGDTGELFF. The CDR3 coding sequence is TGTGCCAGCAGCTTGGTACAGGGCGACACCGGGGAGCTGTTTTTT.

The chain combines TRBV7-9 with TRBJ2-5; D remains ambiguous. Germline lookup yields CDR1 SEHNR and CDR2 FQNEAQ (reference sequence). The CDR3 has 11 amino acids. V lost 4 bases and J lost 3, with 3 bases in between. The DNA for the CDR3 is TGTGCCAGCAGCTGGAAAGAGACCCAGTACTTC. It specifies CASSWKETQYF.

This chain joins TRBV6-5 and TRBJ2-1; TRBD1 agrees at 7 bases. Trimming at V came to 2 bases and at J to 5 bases, leaving 9 bases not matched to a gene. Germline CDR1 and CDR2: MNHEY and SVGAGI. CDR3 size: 16 residues. Here the CDR3 reads CASSYATGTRDNEQFF. The DNA for the CDR3 is TGTGCCAGCAGTTACGCGACAGGGACAAGGGACAATGAGCAGTTCTTC.

The V call is TRBV7-9, the J call TRBJ1-1; a possible D gene is TRBD1 (6 bases). V was trimmed by 4 bases and J by 4 bases, leaving 16 bases between them. This CDR3 region has 15 residues. Germline CDR1 reads SEHNR; CDR2 reads FQNEAQ (reference sequence). As DNA, the CDR3 is TGTGCCAGCAGCTCTGAACAGGGTAGGTCCACTGAAGCTTTCTTT. It yields the protein CASSSEQGRSTEAFF.